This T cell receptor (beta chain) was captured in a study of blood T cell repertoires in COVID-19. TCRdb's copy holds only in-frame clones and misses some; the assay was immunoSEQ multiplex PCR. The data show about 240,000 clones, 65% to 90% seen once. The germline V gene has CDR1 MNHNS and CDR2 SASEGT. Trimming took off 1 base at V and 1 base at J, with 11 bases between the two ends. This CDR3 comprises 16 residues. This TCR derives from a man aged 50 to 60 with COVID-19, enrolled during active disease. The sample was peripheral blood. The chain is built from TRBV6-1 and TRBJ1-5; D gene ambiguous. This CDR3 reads CASSEEFGRSNQPQHF. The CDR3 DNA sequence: TGTGCCAGCAGTGAAGAGTTTGGTCGGAGCAATCAGCCCCAGCATTTT.